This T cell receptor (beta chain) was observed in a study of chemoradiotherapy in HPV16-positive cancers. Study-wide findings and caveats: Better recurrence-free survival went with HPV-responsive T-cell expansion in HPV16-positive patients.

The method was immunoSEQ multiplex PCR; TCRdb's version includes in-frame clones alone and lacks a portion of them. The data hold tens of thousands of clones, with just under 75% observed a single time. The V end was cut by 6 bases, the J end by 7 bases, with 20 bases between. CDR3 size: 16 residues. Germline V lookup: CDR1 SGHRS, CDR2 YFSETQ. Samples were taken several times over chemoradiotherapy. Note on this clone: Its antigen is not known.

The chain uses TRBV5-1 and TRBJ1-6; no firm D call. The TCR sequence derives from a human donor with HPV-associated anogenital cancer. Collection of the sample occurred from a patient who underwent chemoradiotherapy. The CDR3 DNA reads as TGCGCCAGCACCGAGGCGCTGGGGATGAGGAATTCACCCCTCCACTTT. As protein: CASTEALGMRNSPLHF. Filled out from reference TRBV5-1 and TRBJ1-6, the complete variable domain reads KAGVTQTPRYLIKTRGQQVTLSCSPISGHRSVSWYQQTPGQGLQFLFEYFSETQRNKGNFPGRFSGRQFSNSRSEMNVSTLELGDSALYLCASTEALGMRNSPLHFGNGTRLTVT.